Listed here are 28 T cell receptor beta chains from one sample, sequenced in a study of CD8+ T cells in alopecia areata. Treatment noted: oral pan-JAK inhibitor, 5-10 mg twice daily. RNA was isolated and reverse transcribed to cDNA, the sequencing template. The data were produced by immunoSEQ multiplex PCR, yet TCRdb's version contains in-frame clones alone and is incomplete. Of more than 200,000 clones listed, about 40% were seen once; the top ten hold around 2.5%. Material: CD4+ T cells sorted from blood, obtained around week 36, from a patient treated with tofacitinib. These receptor sequences come from a human donor with alopecia areata.

This clone was observed a few times. The V and J genes are TRBV29-1 and TRBJ2-5, with D perhaps TRBD1 or TRBD2 (5 bases each). Trimming took off 2 bases at V and 4 bases at J, with 14 bases between the two ends. CDR3 length equals 14 residues. Germline V gene sequence: CDR1 SQVTM, CDR2 ANQGSEA. The CDR3 sequence is CSVERGTARETQYF. The CDR3 bases are TGCAGCGTTGAAAGAGGGACGGCGCGAGAGACCCAGTACTTC. Using reference TRBV29-1 and TRBJ2-5 for the parts outside the CDR3, the full variable domain is SAVISQKPSRDICQRGTSLTIQCQVDSQVTMMFWYRQQPGQSLTLIATANQGSEATYESGFVIDKFPISRPNLTFSTLTVSNMSPEDSSIYLCSVERGTARETQYFGPGTRLLVL.

The V and J genes are TRBV7-2 and TRBJ2-1; 9 nucleotides match TRBD2. V dropped 5 bases and J dropped 5; count of bases not matched to a gene: 7. CDR1 and CDR2 from the germline V gene are SGHTA and FQGNSA. The CDR3 length is 15 residues. The CDR3 nucleotides read TGTGCCAGCAGCCTGACTAGCGGTTCCCACAATGAGCAGTTCTTC. Translation: CASSLTSGSHNEQFF.

The chain employs TRBV5-1 and TRBJ2-2, with D unclear. Germline V lookup: CDR1 SGHRS, CDR2 YFSETQ. The V and J ends lost 3 bases and 1 base respectively, with 7 bases between them. CDR3 length equals 14 residues. DNA of the CDR3: TGCGCCAGCAGCTGGACGGAGAACACCGGGGAGCTGTTTTTT. As protein: CASSWTENTGELFF.

The rearrangement joins TRBV20-1 to TRBJ1-1, with a weak D call TRBD1 (6 bases). The V gene lost 1 base and the J gene lost 9 bases, with 9 bases spanning the gap. The CDR3 length is 11 residues. Germline loops: CDR1 DFQATT, CDR2 SNEGSKA (reference sequence). The CDR3 loop reads CSARVQGQAFF. CDR3 DNA sequence: TGCAGTGCTAGAGTACAGGGCCAAGCTTTCTTT.

The CDR3 bases are TGTGCCAGCGTTTATTCCACCGCGGGAGAGGCCGAGCAGTACTTC. Encoded protein: CASVYSTAGEAEQYF. This chain connects TRBV7-2 to TRBJ2-7, with 7 bases matching TRBD2. V shed 8 bases and J 6 bases; nucleotides not matched to a gene: 16. CDR3 length: 15 amino acids. Germline V gene sequence: CDR1 SGHTA, CDR2 FQGNSA. Using reference TRBV7-2 and TRBJ2-7 for the parts outside the CDR3, the full variable domain is GAGVSQSPSNKVTEKGKDVELRCDPISGHTALYWYRQSLGQGLEFLIYFQGNSAPDKSGLPSDRFSAERTGGSVSTLTIQRTQQEDSAVYLCASVYSTAGEAEQYFGPGTRLTVT.

The chain has TRBV4-2 and TRBJ2-1; D is unresolved. V was trimmed by 0 bases and J by 6 bases, leaving 12 bases between them. This CDR3 is built from 15 residues. Germline values: CDR1 LGHNA, CDR2 YNFKEQ. The CDR3 region is CASSQDAIAPNEQFF. The CDR3 DNA reads as TGTGCCAGCAGCCAAGATGCAATAGCCCCCAATGAGCAGTTCTTC.

This clone was detected a few times. The genes are TRBV18 and TRBJ2-5; no definite D call. The V and J ends lost 0 bases and 4 bases respectively, with 12 bases between them. Germline CDR1 reads KGHSH; CDR2 reads LQKENI. The CDR3 is 15 amino acids. The CDR3 reads CASSPPWPSGETQYF. The CDR3 DNA reads as TGTGCCAGCTCACCACCGTGGCCGAGTGGAGAGACCCAGTACTTC.

The chain is built from TRBV18 and TRBJ1-3, with D possibly being TRBD1 (6 bases). CDR3 length equals 16 residues. Trimming took off 2 bases at V and 4 bases at J, with 15 bases between the two ends. Germline CDR1 and CDR2: KGHSH and LQKENI. The chain's CDR3 is CASSPKQGSAGNTIYF. The CDR3 nucleotides are TGTGCCAGCTCACCAAAACAGGGATCGGCGGGAAACACCATATATTTT. Looking up the rest from reference TRBV18 and TRBJ1-3 gives the full variable domain: NAGVMQNPRHLVRRRGQEARLRCSPMKGHSHVYWYRQLPEEGLKFMVYLQKENIIDESGMPKERFSAEFPKEGPSILRIQQVVRGDSAAYFCASSPKQGSAGNTIYFGEGSWLTVV.

This clone was picked up a small number of times. The chain is built from TRBV28 and TRBJ2-3; weak D call: TRBD2 (6 bases). Trimming shortened V by 8 bases and J by 8 bases, and 20 bases separated the two germline ends. The CDR3 is 14 amino acids. Germline V gives CDR1 MDHEN, CDR2 SYDVKM. CDR3 DNA: TGTGCCAGCGGAGGGATTGCTCGCTCGGGTACGCAGTATTTT. Amino acid sequence: CASGGIARSGTQYF.

This clone has a handful of counts. This chain uses TRBV7-2 with TRBJ2-7; TRBD1 matches 7 bases. Per the germline V gene, CDR1 is SGHTA and CDR2 is FQGNSA. V shed 5 bases and J 3 bases; nucleotides not matched to a gene: 16. The CDR3 spans 17 residues. The CDR3 is CASSRNPWGTDSYEQYF. The DNA of the CDR3 is TGTGCCAGCAGCCGAAACCCATGGGGGACAGATAGCTACGAGCAGTACTTC.

V and J are TRBV30 and TRBJ2-1; 7 bases map to TRBD1. The V segment lost 4 bases and the J segment 10 bases; nucleotides outside the gene matches: 10. The CDR3 loop spans 13 amino acids. Germline CDR1 GTSNPN, CDR2 SVGIG (reference sequence). This CDR3 is CAWNRQGLSEQFF. CDR3 in DNA: TGTGCCTGGAACCGACAGGGATTATCCGAGCAGTTCTTC.

The rearrangement links TRBV7-2 to TRBJ2-4; no reliable D call. The germline V and J ends were trimmed by 6 bases and 1 base, with 22 bases remaining between them. Germline CDR1 SGHTA, CDR2 FQGNSA. This CDR3 has 18 amino acids. This chain's CDR3 is CASRPTILTTMAKNIQYF. DNA for the CDR3: TGTGCCAGCAGACCTACCATCCTCACAACGATGGCCAAAAACATTCAGTACTTC.

This chain uses TRBV11-1 with TRBJ2-5, with a possible D match to TRBD2 (6 bases). The V end was cut by 2 bases, the J end by 7 bases, with 8 bases between. Germline lookup yields CDR1 SGHAT and CDR2 FQDESV (reference sequence). The CDR3 is made up of 12 amino acids. The DNA for the CDR3 is TGTGCCAGCAGCTTAAGGAGGGCGACCCAGTACTTC. Its translation is CASSLRRATQYF.

This rearrangement joins TRBV5-6 to TRBJ1-5; 9 bases agree with TRBD1. This CDR3 comprises 15 residues. J lost 1 base, V lost 4 bases, and 3 bases had no gene match. Germline V lookup: CDR1 SGHDT, CDR2 YYEEEE. The CDR3 DNA reads as TGTGCCAGCAGCGTGGGACAGGGAAGCAATCAGCCCCAGCATTTT. Encoded protein: CASSVGQGSNQPQHF.

In this sample, this clone turned up a few times. The CDR3 reads CAISESSYGYTF. The CDR3 DNA is TGTGCCATCAGTGAGTCTAGTTATGGCTACACCTTC. V gene TRBV10-3 combines with J gene TRBJ1-2; D unclear. Germline CDR1 is ENHRY and CDR2 is SYGVKD. Trimming removed 0 bases from V and 5 bases from J, with 4 bases in between. This CDR3 is built from 12 residues.

This clone was counted once. The chain couples TRBV7-2 to TRBJ2-7; possible D gene TRBD2, 5 bases. The V gene's germline CDR1 is SGHTA and CDR2 FQGNSA. The CDR3 consists of 14 residues. V gave up 4 bases and J gave up 3 bases, with 13 bases separating them. CDR3 DNA sequence: TGTGCCAGCAGCTCGGACTCCCCGAACTACGAGCAGTACTTC. Protein: CASSSDSPNYEQYF.

The chain combines TRBV5-6 with TRBJ2-1; 9 nucleotides line up with TRBD2. J gave up 0 bases and V 2 bases, and 3 bases lay outside the gene matches. In germline, CDR1 is SGHDT, CDR2 YYEEEE. The CDR3 spans 16 residues. CDR3 nucleotide sequence: TGTGCCAGCAGCTTAGGACTAGCGAACTCCTACAATGAGCAGTTCTTC. This gives the protein CASSLGLANSYNEQFF.

This clone was detected a few times. The V call is TRBV30, the J call TRBJ2-5; TRBD1 matches 8 bases. Per the germline V gene, CDR1 is GTSNPN and CDR2 is SVGIG (reference sequence). With V trimmed by 4 bases and J by 3 bases, 10 bases remained unmatched. The CDR3 totals 15 residues. The CDR3: CAWNNAGQGEETQYF. DNA of the CDR3: TGTGCCTGGAATAATGCAGGACAGGGAGAAGAGACCCAGTACTTC.

This clone was seen a single time. The V call is TRBV29-1, the J call TRBJ1-1; no clear D gene. This CDR3 spans 13 amino acids. Trimming removed 6 bases from V and 3 bases from J, with 14 bases in between. Germline V gene lookup returns CDR1 SQVTM and CDR2 ANQGSEA. CDR3 in amino acids: CSVSLGMDTEAFF. DNA of the CDR3: TGCAGCGTCTCCCTCGGGATGGACACTGAAGCTTTCTTT.

This clone was seen only a few times. The chain is built from TRBV7-8 and TRBJ1-1; D call uncertain. Trimming took 2 bases from V and 10 from J, leaving 17 bases between them. CDR3 length: 14 residues. The V gene's germline CDR1 is SGHVS and CDR2 FQNEAQ. DNA for the CDR3: TGTGCCAGCAGCTTACGAGTGAGTTTGTACTCAGCTTTCTTT. Protein product: CASSLRVSLYSAFF. Drawing the rest from reference TRBV7-8 and TRBJ1-1, the complete variable domain is GAGVSQSPRYKVAKRGQDVALRCDPISGHVSLFWYQQALGQGPEFLTYFQNEAQLDKSGLPSDRFFAERPEGSVSTLKIQRTQQEDSAVYLCASSLRVSLYSAFFGQGTRLTVV.

This clone has a handful of counts. J is TRBJ2-5 and V is TRBV7-3; tentatively, D is TRBD1 (5 bases). V was clipped by 0 bases and J by 3 bases, with 5 bases between them. CDR3 size: 13 residues. Germline lookup yields CDR1 SGHTA and CDR2 FQGTGA. The CDR3: CASSLTREETQYF. The CDR3 DNA reads as TGTGCCAGCAGCTTAACCAGGGAAGAGACCCAGTACTTC.

The chain employs TRBV6-1 and TRBJ1-4, with D possibly matching TRBD1 (5 bases). This CDR3 is 15 amino acids long. Germline values: CDR1 MNHNS, CDR2 SASEGT. The ends were cut back, 2 bases at V and 4 bases at J, with 11 bases in the middle. The CDR3 DNA reads TGTGCCAGCAGTGAATCACAGACAGATAATGAAAAACTGTTTTTT. It is translated as CASSESQTDNEKLFF.

This clone was counted only a few times. The chain employs TRBV9 and TRBJ2-1; D gene uncertain. Germline V lookup: CDR1 SGDLS, CDR2 YYNGEE. The CDR3 is 16 amino acids. V lost 0 bases to trimming and J lost 0 bases, with 10 bases between them. The CDR3 reads CASSVDVRLSYNEQFF. The CDR3 DNA reads TGTGCCAGCAGCGTAGATGTCCGACTCTCCTACAATGAGCAGTTCTTC.

The genes are TRBV28 and TRBJ1-4; a weak D match, TRBD1 (6 bases). From germline, CDR1 is MDHEN and CDR2 SYDVKM. Trimming shortened V by 2 bases and J by 4 bases, and 11 bases separated the two germline ends. This CDR3 has 15 amino acids. The CDR3 here is CASSLGGRVNEKLFF. CDR3 in DNA: TGTGCCAGCAGTTTAGGGGGGCGGGTTAATGAAAAACTGTTTTTT.

The V and J genes are TRBV30 and TRBJ2-7; 9 positions match TRBD2. The CDR3 runs to 14 residues. Germline V gives CDR1 GTSNPN, CDR2 SVGIG (reference sequence). Trimming cost V 4 bases and J 3 bases; bases outside gene matches: 7. DNA of the CDR3: TGTGCCTGGAACCAGGGACTAGCAAACTACGAGCAGTACTTC. As protein: CAWNQGLANYEQYF.

This clone was recorded a few times. The chain couples TRBV19 to TRBJ1-1, with D hard to call. This CDR3 is built from 16 residues. V was pared by 7 bases and J by 5 bases, with 23 bases between. Germline CDR1 LNHDA, CDR2 SQIVND (reference sequence). The CDR3: CASNNGGTFGRTEAFF. CDR3 nucleotides: TGTGCCAGTAATAACGGAGGAACTTTTGGGAGAACTGAAGCTTTCTTT.

The chain employs TRBV7-3 and TRBJ2-3; TRBD2 matches 12 bases. The CDR3 extends over 16 amino acids. V shed 6 bases and J 1 base; nucleotides not matched to a gene: 5. Germline V gives CDR1 SGHTA, CDR2 FQGTGA. The CDR3 reads CASSRTSGKRTDTQYF. CDR3 nucleotide sequence: TGTGCCAGCAGTAGGACTAGCGGGAAACGCACAGATACGCAGTATTTT. Full variable domain (outside the CDR3, taken from reference TRBV7-3 and TRBJ2-3): GAGVSQTPSNKVTEKGKYVELRCDPISGHTALYWYRQSLGQGPEFLIYFQGTGAADDSGLPNDRFFAVRPEGSVSTLKIQRTERGDSAVYLCASSRTSGKRTDTQYFGPGTRLTVL.

This clone was seen only a few times. The chain carries TRBV7-2 and TRBJ2-5; TRBD2 matches at 13 bases. CDR1 SGHTA and CDR2 FQGNSA come from the germline V gene. This CDR3 region has 16 residues. V dropped 5 bases and J dropped 4; count of bases not matched to a gene: 7. The CDR3 DNA reads as TGTGCCAGCAGCCCAGGACTAGCGGGAGTGTCAGAGACCCAGTACTTC. As protein: CASSPGLAGVSETQYF.